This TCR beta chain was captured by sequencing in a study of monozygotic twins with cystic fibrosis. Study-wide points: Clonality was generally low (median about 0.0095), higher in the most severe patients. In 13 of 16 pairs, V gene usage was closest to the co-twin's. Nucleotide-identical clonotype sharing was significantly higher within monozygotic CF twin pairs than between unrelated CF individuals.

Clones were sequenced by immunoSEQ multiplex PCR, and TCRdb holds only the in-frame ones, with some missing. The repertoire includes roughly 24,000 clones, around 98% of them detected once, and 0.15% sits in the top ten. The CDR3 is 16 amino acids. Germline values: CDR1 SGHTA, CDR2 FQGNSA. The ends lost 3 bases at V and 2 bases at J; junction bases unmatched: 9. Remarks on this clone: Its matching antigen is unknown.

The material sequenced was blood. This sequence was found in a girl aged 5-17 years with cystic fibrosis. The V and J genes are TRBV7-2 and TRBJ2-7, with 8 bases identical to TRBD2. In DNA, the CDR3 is TGTGCCAGCAGCTTCCCAAGGGCGGGAGGTACCTACGAGCAGTACTTC. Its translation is CASSFPRAGGTYEQYF.